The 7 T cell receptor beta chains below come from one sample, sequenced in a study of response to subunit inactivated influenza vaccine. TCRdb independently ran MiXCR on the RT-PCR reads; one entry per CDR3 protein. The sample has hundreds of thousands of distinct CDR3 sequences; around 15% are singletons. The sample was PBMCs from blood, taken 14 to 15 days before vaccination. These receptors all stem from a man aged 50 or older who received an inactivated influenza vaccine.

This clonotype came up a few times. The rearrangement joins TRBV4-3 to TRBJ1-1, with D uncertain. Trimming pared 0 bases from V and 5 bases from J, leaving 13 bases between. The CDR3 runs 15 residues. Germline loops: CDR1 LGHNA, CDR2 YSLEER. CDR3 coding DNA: TGCGCCAGCAGCCAAGATGTCCGAGTAGGTACTGAAGCTTTCTTT. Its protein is CASSQDVRVGTEAFF.

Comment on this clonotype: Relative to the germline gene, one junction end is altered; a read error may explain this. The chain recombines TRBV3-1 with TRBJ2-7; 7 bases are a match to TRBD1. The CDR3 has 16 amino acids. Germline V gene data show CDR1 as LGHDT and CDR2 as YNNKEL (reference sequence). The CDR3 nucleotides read TGTGCCAGCAGCCCCTCGCGACAGGGTAGCTCCTACCAGCAGTACTTC. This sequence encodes CASSPSRQGSSYQQYF.

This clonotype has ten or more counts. CDR3 in DNA: TGCGCCAGCAGCCAAGATTGGGAGGGCCAGGACAATGAGCAGTTCTTC. Protein sequence: CASSQDWEGQDNEQFF. The chain links TRBV4-3 to TRBJ2-1; TRBD2 matches 7 bases. V shed 0 bases and J 5 bases; nucleotides not matched to a gene: 7. The V gene's germline CDR1 is LGHNA and CDR2 YSLEER. The CDR3 contains 16 residues.

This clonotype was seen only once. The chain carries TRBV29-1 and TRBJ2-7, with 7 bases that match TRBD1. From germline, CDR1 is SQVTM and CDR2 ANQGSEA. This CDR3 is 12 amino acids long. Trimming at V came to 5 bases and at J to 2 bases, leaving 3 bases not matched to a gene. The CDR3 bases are TGCAGCGTTCAGGGGGACACCTACGAGCAGTACTTC. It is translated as CSVQGDTYEQYF.

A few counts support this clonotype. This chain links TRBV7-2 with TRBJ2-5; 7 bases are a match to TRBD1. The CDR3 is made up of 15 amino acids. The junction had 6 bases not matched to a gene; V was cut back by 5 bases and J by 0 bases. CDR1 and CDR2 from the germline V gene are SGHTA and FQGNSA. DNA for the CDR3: TGTGCCAGCAGCCGCCAAACAGGGGACCAAGAGACCCAGTACTTC. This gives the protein CASSRQTGDQETQYF.

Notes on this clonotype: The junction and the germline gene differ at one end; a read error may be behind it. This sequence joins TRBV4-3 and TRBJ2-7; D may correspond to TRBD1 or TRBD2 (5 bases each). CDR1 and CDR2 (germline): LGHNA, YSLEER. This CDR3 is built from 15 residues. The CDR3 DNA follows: TGCGCCAGCGGCCAAGGGACGGGTAGTTCCTACGAGCAGTACTTC. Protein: CASGQGTGSSYEQYF.

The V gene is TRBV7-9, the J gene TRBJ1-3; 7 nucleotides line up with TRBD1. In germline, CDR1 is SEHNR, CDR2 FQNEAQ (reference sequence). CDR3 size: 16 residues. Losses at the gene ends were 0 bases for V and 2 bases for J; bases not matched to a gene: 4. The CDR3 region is CASSLATGNPGNTIYF. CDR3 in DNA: TGTGCCAGCAGCTTAGCGACAGGGAACCCTGGAAACACCATATATTTT.